The source of this TCR beta chain is a study of control samples from healthy donors and cancer patients. Measured with immunoSEQ multiplex PCR; TCRdb has only the in-frame clones, and not every one. Here the sample spans fewer than 200,000 clones, less than 95% being singletons. Source material: PBMCs. The sequence was collected from a man aged 60 to 75 with colorectal cancer.

CDR3: CASSIPGLAGSTDTQYF. Written as DNA, the CDR3 is TGTGCCAGTAGTATTCCCGGACTAGCGGGGAGCACAGATACGCAGTATTTT. This chain connects TRBV19 to TRBJ2-3; 12 bases agree with TRBD2. V lost 3 bases, J lost 0 bases, and 4 bases stayed unmatched. Per the germline V gene, CDR1 is LNHDA and CDR2 is SQIVND (reference sequence). The CDR3 consists of 17 residues. Based on the CDR3 plus reference TRBV19 and TRBJ2-3, the full variable domain is DGGITQSPKYLFRKEGQNVTLSCEQNLNHDAMYWYRQDPGQGLRLIYYSQIVNDFQKGDIAEGYSVSREKKESFPLTVTSAQKNPTAFYLCASSIPGLAGSTDTQYFGPGTRLTVL.